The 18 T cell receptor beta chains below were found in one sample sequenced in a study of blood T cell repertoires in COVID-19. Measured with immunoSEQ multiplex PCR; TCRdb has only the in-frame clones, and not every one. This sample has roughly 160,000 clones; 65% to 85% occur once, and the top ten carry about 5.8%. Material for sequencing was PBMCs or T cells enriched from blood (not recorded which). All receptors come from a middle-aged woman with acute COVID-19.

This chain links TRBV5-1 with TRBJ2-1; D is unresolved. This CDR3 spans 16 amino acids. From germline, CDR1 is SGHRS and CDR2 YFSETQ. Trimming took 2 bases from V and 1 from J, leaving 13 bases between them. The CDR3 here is CASSLTVQLSYNEQFF. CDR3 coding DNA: TGCGCCAGCAGCTTAACCGTACAGCTTTCCTACAATGAGCAGTTCTTC.

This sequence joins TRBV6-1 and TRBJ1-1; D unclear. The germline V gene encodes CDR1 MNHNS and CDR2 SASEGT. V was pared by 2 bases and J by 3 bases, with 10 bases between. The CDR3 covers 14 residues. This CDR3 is CASSERRLYTEAFF. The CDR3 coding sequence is TGTGCCAGCAGTGAAAGGCGGCTGTACACTGAAGCTTTCTTT.

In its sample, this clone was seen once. CDR3 in DNA: TGTGCCATCAGTGATCATTCAATTAGTTCACCCTCCTACGAGCAGTACGTC. This gives the protein CAISDHSISSPSYEQYV. The V call is TRBV10-3, the J call TRBJ2-7; no definite D call. This CDR3 is built from 17 residues. The V gene lost 3 bases and the J gene lost 0 bases, with 18 bases spanning the gap. CDR1 and CDR2 from the germline V gene are ENHRY and SYGVKD.

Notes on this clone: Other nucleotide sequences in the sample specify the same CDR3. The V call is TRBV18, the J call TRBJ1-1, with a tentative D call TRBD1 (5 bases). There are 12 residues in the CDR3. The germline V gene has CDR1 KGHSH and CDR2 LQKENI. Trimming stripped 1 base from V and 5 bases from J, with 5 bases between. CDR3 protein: CASSPQGTEAFF. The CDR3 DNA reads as TGTGCCAGCTCACCACAGGGGACTGAAGCTTTCTTT.

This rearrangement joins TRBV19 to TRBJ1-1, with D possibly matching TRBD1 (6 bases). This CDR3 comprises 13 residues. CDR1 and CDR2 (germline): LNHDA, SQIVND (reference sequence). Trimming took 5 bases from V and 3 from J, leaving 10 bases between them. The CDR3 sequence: CASSSEGDTEAFF. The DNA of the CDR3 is TGTGCCAGTAGTTCCGAGGGGGACACTGAAGCTTTCTTT. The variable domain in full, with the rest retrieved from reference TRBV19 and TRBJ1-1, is DGGITQSPKYLFRKEGQNVTLSCEQNLNHDAMYWYRQDPGQGLRLIYYSQIVNDFQKGDIAEGYSVSREKKESFPLTVTSAQKNPTAFYLCASSSEGDTEAFFGQGTRLTVV.

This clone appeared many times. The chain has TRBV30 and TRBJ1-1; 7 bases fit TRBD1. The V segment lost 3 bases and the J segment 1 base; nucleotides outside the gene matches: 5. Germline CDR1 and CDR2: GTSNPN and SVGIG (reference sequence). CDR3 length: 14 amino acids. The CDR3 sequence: CAWREGQTNTEAFF. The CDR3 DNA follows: TGTGCCTGGAGGGAGGGACAGACGAACACTGAAGCTTTCTTT.

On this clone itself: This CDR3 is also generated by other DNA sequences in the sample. Here the CDR3 DNA reads TGTGCCAGCAGTTACCGTCGGGACAACTCCTACGAGCAGTACTTC. It yields the protein CASSYRRDNSYEQYF. The V gene is TRBV6-5, the J gene TRBJ2-7, with D possibly TRBD1 on 6 matching bases. This CDR3 spans 15 amino acids. Germline V gene data show CDR1 as MNHEY and CDR2 as SVGAGI. V lost 2 bases and J lost 0, with 11 bases in between.

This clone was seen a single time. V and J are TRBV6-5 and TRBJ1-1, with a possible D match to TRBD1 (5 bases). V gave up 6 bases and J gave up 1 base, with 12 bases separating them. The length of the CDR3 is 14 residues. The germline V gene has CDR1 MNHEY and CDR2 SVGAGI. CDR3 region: CASRKLGPNTEAFF. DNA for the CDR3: TGTGCCAGCAGAAAGTTGGGGCCGAACACTGAAGCTTTCTTT.

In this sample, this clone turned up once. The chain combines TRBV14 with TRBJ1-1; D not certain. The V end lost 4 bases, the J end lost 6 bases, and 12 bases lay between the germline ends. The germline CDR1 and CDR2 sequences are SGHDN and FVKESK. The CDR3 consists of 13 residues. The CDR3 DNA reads TGTGCCAGCAGCCTAGTACCCGGGGCTGAAGCTTTCTTT. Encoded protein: CASSLVPGAEAFF.

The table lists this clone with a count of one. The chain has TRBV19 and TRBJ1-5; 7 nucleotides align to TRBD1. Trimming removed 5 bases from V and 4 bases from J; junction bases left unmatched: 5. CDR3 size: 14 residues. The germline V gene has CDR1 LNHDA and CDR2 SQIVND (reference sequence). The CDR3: CASSVGTDNQPQHF. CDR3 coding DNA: TGTGCCAGTAGTGTTGGGACAGATAATCAGCCCCAGCATTTT.

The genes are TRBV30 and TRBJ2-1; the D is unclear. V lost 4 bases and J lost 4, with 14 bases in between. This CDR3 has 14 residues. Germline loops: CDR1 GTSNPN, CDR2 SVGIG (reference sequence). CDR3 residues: CAWTPVESYNEQFF. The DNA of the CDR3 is TGTGCCTGGACCCCGGTAGAGTCATACAATGAGCAGTTCTTC. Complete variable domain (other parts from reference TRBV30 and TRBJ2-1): SQTIHQWPATLVQPVGSPLSLECTVEGTSNPNLYWYRQAAGRGLQLLFYSVGIGQISSEVPQNLSASRPQDRQFILSSKKLLLSDSGFYLCAWTPVESYNEQFFGPGTRLTVL.

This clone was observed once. As DNA, the CDR3 is TGTGCCAGCAGCTGGACAGGGGGCGAGACCCAGTACTTC. Translated, it gives CASSWTGGETQYF. This chain joins TRBV5-5 and TRBJ2-5; 11 positions match TRBD1. The CDR3 has 13 residues. Unmatched junction bases numbered 0, after V lost 3 bases and J lost 5 bases. CDR1 and CDR2 (germline): SGHKS, YYEKEE (reference sequence).

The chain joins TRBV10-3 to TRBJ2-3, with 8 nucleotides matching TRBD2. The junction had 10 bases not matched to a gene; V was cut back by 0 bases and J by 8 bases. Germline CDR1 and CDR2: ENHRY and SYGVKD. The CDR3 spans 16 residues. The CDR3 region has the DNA TGTGCCATCAGTGAGTCAAGCGGGAGCCCCCCCGGTACGCAGTATTTT. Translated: CAISESSGSPPGTQYF.

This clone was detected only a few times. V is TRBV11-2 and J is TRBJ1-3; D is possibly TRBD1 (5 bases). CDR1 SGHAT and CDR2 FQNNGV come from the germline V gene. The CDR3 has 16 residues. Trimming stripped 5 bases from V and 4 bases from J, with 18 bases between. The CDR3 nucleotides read TGTGCCAGCAGCCCGGGCGGGGGAGGGGCCGGAAACACCATATATTTT. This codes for CASSPGGGGAGNTIYF.

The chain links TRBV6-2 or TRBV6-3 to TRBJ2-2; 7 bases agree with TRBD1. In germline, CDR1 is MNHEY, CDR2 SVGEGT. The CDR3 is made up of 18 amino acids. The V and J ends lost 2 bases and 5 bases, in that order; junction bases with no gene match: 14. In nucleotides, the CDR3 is TGTGCCAGCAGTTACCCACTTCCGACAGGGTCCCGGACCGGGGAGCTGTTTTTT. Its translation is CASSYPLPTGSRTGELFF.

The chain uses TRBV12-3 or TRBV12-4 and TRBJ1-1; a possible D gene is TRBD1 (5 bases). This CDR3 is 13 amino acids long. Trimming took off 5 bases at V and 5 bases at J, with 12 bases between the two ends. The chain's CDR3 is CASSPAQGTEAFF. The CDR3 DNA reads TGTGCCAGCAGTCCCGCGCAGGGAACTGAAGCTTTCTTT.

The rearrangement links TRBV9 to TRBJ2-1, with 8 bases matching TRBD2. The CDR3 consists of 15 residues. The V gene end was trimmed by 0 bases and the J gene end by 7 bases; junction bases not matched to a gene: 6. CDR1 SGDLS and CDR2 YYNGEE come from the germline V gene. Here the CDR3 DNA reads TGTGCCAGCAGCGTAGCGGCGGGAGGTTGGAATGAGCAGTTCTTC. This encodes CASSVAAGGWNEQFF.

CDR3 loop: CASSLRVSGPSTDTQYF. The CDR3 DNA sequence: TGTGCCAGCAGCTTAAGGGTGAGCGGGCCCAGCACAGATACGCAGTATTTT. The V gene is TRBV7-9, the J gene TRBJ2-3, with D possibly being TRBD2 (6 bases). Germline V gives CDR1 SEHNR, CDR2 FQNEAQ (reference sequence). The CDR3 loop spans 17 amino acids. V was pared by 2 bases and J by 0 bases, with 15 bases between. Based on the CDR3 plus reference TRBV7-9 and TRBJ2-3, the full variable domain is DTGVSQNPRHKITKRGQNVTFRCDPISEHNRLYWYRQTLGQGPEFLTYFQNEAQLEKSRLLSDRFSAERPKGSFSTLEIQRTEQGDSAMYLCASSLRVSGPSTDTQYFGPGTRLTVL.